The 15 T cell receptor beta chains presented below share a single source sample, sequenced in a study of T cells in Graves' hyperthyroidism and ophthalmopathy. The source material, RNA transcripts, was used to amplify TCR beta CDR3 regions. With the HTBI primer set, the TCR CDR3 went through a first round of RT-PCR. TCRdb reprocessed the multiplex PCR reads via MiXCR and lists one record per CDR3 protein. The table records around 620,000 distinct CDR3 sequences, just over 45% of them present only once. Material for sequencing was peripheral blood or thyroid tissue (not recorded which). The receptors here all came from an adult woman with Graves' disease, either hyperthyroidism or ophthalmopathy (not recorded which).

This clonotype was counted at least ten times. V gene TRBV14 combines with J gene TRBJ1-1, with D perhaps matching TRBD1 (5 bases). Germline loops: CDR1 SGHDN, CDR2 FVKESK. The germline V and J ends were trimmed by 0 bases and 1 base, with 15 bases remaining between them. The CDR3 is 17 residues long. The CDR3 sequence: CASSQDPGGLPNTEAFF. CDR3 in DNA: TGTGCCAGCAGCCAAGATCCGGGGGGACTACCGAACACTGAAGCTTTCTTT.

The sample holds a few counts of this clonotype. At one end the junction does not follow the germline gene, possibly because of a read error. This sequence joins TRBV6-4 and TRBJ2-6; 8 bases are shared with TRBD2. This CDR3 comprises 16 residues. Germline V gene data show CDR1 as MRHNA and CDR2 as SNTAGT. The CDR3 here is CASRTGGDTGANVLTF. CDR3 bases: TGTGCCAGCAGGACCGGGGGGGACACTGGTGCCAACGTCCTGACTTTC.

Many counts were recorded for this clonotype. The CDR3 reads CATSRDLETDNQPQHF. The CDR3 nucleotides are TGTGCCACCAGCAGAGATTTGGAGACAGATAATCAGCCCCAGCATTTT. This chain links TRBV15 with TRBJ1-5, with D possibly TRBD1 on 5 matching bases. The length of the CDR3 is 16 residues. The germline V gene has CDR1 LNHNV and CDR2 YYDKDF (reference sequence). The germline V and J ends were trimmed by 0 bases and 4 bases, with 13 bases remaining between them.

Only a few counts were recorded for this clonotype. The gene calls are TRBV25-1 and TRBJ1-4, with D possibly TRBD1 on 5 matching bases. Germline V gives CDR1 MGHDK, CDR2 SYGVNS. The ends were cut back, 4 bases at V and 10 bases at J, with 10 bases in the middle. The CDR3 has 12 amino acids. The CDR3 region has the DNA TGTGCCAGCAGTGCCGCGGGGGGAAAACTGTTTTTT. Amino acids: CASSAAGGKLFF.

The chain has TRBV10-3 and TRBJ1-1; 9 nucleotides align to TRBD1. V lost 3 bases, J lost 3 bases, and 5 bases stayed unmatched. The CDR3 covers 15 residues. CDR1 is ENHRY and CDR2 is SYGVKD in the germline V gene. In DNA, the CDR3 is TGTGCCATCAGTGACTTGGGACAGGGAGACACTGAAGCTTTCTTT. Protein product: CAISDLGQGDTEAFF.

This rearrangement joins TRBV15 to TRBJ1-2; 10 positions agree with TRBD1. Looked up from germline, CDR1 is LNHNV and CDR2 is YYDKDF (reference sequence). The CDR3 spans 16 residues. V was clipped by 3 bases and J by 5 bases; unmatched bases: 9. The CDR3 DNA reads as TGTGCCACCAGCAGGTTGACAGGGGGCGCGTATTATGGCTACACCTTC. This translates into CATSRLTGGAYYGYTF. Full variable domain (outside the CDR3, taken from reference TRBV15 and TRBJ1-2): DAMVIQNPRYQVTQFGKPVTLSCSQTLNHNVMYWYQQKSSQAPKLLFHYYDKDFNNEADTPDNFQSRRPNTSFCFLDIRSPGLGDTAMYLCATSRLTGGAYYGYTFGSGTRLTVV.

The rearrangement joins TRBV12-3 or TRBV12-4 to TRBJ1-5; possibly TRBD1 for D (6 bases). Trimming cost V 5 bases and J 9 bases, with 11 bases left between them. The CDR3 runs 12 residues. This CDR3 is CASSKTGGPQHF. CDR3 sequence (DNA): TGTGCCAGCAGTAAGACAGGAGGGCCCCAGCATTTT.

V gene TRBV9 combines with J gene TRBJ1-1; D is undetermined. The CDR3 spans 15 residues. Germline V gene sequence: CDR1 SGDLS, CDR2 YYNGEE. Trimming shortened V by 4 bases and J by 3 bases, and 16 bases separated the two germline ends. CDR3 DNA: TGTGCCAGCAGCATAGAAGGAGTCATGGACACTGAAGCTTTCTTT. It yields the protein CASSIEGVMDTEAFF.

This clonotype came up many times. The CDR3 DNA reads as TGTGCCAGCAGAGTCCAGGGAGGCATCTATAATTCACCCCTCCACTTT. It encodes CASRVQGGIYNSPLHF. This sequence joins TRBV27 and TRBJ1-6; D may be TRBD1 (5 bases). V lost 6 bases to trimming and J lost 3 bases, with 15 bases between them. This CDR3 region has 16 residues. Germline V gene lookup returns CDR1 MNHEY and CDR2 SMNVEV (reference sequence).

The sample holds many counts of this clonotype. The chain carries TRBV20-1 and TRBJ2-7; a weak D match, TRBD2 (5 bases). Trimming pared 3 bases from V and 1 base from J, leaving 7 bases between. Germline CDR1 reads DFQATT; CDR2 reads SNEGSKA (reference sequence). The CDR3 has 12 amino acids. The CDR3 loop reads CSARSGSYEQYF. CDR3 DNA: TGCAGTGCTAGGTCGGGATCCTACGAGCAGTACTTC.

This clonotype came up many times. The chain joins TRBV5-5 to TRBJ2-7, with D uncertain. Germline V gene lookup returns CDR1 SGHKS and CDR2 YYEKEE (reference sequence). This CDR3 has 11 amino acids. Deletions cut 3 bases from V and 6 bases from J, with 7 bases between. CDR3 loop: CASSSHLEQYF. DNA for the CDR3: TGTGCCAGCAGCTCCCATCTCGAGCAGTACTTC. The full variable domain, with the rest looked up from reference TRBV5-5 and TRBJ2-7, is DAGVTQSPTHLIKTRGQQVTLRCSPISGHKSVSWYQQVLGQGPQFIFQYYEKEERGRGNFPDRFSARQFPNYSSELNVNALLLGDSALYLCASSSHLEQYFGPGTRLTVT.

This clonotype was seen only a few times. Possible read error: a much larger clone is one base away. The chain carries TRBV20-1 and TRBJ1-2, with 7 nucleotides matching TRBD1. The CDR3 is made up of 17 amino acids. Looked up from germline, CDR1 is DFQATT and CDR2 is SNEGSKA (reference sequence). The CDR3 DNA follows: TGCAGTGCTACCCCCTTGATCCGGACAGGAAACAACTATGGCTGCACCTTC. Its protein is CSATPLIRTGNNYGCTF.

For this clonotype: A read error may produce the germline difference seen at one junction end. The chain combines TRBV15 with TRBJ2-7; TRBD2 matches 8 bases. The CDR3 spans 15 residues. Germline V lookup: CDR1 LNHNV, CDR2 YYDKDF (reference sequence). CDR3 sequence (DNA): TGTGCCGCCAGCAGCTTGGCGGGGACTAGAGAGGAGCAGTACTTC. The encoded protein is CAASSLAGTREEQYF.

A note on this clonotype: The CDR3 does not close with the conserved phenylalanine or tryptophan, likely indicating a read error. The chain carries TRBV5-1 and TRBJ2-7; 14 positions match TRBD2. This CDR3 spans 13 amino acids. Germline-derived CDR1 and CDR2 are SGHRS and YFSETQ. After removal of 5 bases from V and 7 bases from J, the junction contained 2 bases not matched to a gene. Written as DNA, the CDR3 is TGCGCCAGCAGGGGACTAGCGGGAGTTGAGCAGTACCTC. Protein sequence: CASRGLAGVEQYL.

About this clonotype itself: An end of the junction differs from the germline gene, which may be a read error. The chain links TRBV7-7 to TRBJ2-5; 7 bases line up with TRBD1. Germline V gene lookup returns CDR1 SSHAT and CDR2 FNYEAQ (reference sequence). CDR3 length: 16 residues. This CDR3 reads CASTKTRGKLSETQYF. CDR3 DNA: TGTGCTAGCACCAAAACCAGGGGGAAATTAAGTGAGACCCAGTACTTC. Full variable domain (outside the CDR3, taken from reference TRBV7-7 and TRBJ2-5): GAGVSQSPRYKVTKRGQDVTLRCDPISSHATLYWYQQALGQGPEFLTYFNYEAQPDKSGLPSDRFSAERPEGSISTLTIQRTEQRDSAMYRCASTKTRGKLSETQYFGPGTRLLVL.